This T cell receptor beta chain derives from a study of T cell repertoires in breast cancer (dated by TCRdb to about 2016). Describing the broader study: Tumors, lymph nodes and peripheral blood lymphocytes from breast cancer patients were profiled in the study, along with peripheral blood from healthy control donors. Tumors and tumor-involved lymph nodes were minced and digested with Liberase and DNase, then filtered through 70-um and 40-um filters. ER+/PR+ status was present in the majority of the 20 to 25 patient tumors that were analyzed for shared TCRs. Given the low mutational burden of breast cancer and the rarity of common mutations in breast cancer, it was reasoned that TCRs shared between breast cancer patients would target shared antigens. The controls were nine healthy donors whose age range was similar to that of the patients. Blood samples were separated by Ficoll, whereas tumor-free lymph nodes were processed without any enzymatic digestion. On average, sequencing produced roughly 500,000 sequences per sample and about 10 reads per input cell.

The study used an expanded emulsion RT-PCR method with primers for all TCR V genes to analyze paired alpha-beta TCRs of CD8+ T cells. CD8+ T cells were isolated with a CD8 positive selection kit and were then incubated overnight in approximately 9.2 IU/mL IL-2 prior to emulsion RT-PCR. Study-wide findings and limitations: Around 18 TCR pairs were shared across seven or more patient tumors and rarely found in control blood, suggesting possible tumor specificity. Because transcript abundance and primer differences skewed clone recovery, emulsion RT-PCR was regarded as qualitative rather than quantitative. Genuine antitumor clones may have been missed because singleton TCRs were discarded and only part of each tumor was sampled. Tumor-involved sentinel lymph nodes shared about fourfold more TCRs with matched tumor repertoires than tumor-free nodes (around 8.2% versus 1.8%). Shared TCRs showed TRBV7 predominance, possibly reflecting tumor recognition or mispriming bias from eight TRBV7 primers. Shared TCRs were encoded by various nucleotide sequences, which suggests selection and expansion based on antigen.

Reading the germline V gene gives CDR1 KGHSH and CDR2 LQKENI. V gives up 2 bases and J gives up 0 bases, and the segment between their germline ends measures 13 bases. The CDR3 sequence holds 16 residues, the cysteine and phenylalanine included. Only CDR3 DNA is held: 48 bases, read in frame from base 1. Only a few counts were recorded for this clonotype. Its cognate antigen has yet to be identified. The record has no base qualities; no much larger clone is one base away. The library was built by means of emulsion pairing. Unpaired genes were suppressed in a second nested PCR with blocking oligos, after which Illumina adaptors and barcodes were added in a third nested PCR. Each master mix for emulsion RT-PCR held roughly 4,500-280,000 T cells along with C-region, Stepout and V-region primers. The Micellula Emulsion and Purification Kit was used to make the emulsions, and Qiagen OneStep RT-PCR reagents were used for RT-PCR. The pooled libraries were sequenced on an Illumina MiSeq using paired-end 2 x 250 reads. From the authors' description of their analysis: Read pairs were joined in Galaxy and clipped at the engineered overlap into separate alpha and beta files, and reads that were not clipped were discarded. To assign alpha-beta pairs, the researchers used CompleteTCR, a MiTCR-based pipeline that relies on an R script to link chains sharing read cluster identifiers. TCR sequences that were observed only once, representing about 1-3.2%, were removed as potential sequencing errors. TCRdb handled the public reads itself, with Q25 trimming in fastp and clone calling in MiXCR, and kept productive beta chains. Rows are combined by CDR3 protein, so each entry shows the most common genes and DNA. These V and J calls rely on TCRdb rather than the paper's analysis. Within this sample are approximately 37,000 distinct CDR3 sequences, with less than 55% of them counted one time only. Of the sample, less than 70% falls within the top ten clones.

This sequence uses TRBV18 and TRBJ1-1, and possibly TRBD1, on 5 matching bases. Source material: CD8+ T cells. The TCR was taken from a pool of human donors with breast cancer or a healthy control (not recorded which). In nucleotides, the sequence is TGTGCCAGCTCACCAGAGCAGGGCAGGGTGAACACTGAAGCTTTCTTT. It is translated as CASSPEQGRVNTEAFF.